This TCR beta chain was sequenced in a study of T cell changes during pregnancy in multiple sclerosis. Germline V gene lookup returns CDR1 MNHNY and CDR2 SVGAGI (reference sequence). The CDR3 extends over 12 amino acids. V gave up 2 bases and J gave up 10 bases; unmatched junction bases: 4. The table came from immunoSEQ multiplex PCR; TCRdb's copy has only in-frame clones and leaves some out. The table lists around 40,000 clones, about 90% of them singletons. This sample comprised CD4+ T cells from peripheral blood mononuclear cells, obtained in the third trimester of pregnancy. The chain has TRBV6-6 and TRBJ1-1; 7 nucleotides align to TRBD1. This clonotype was sampled from a female donor with multiple sclerosis, enrolled in a pregnancy study. The CDR3 sequence is CASSYPEGAAFF. CDR3 in DNA: TGTGCCAGCAGTTACCCAGAGGGGGCAGCTTTCTTT.